This T cell receptor beta chain is from a study of cytomegalovirus exposure and HLA in healthy donors. Across the whole study: It was reported in a later analysis that the same platform had been used for the 120 validation repertoires as for the roughly 650 first-cohort repertoires. Study-level results: Researchers catalogued about 150 TCR beta chains as cytomegalovirus-associated.

Separate from the roughly 700-subject first cohort was the 120-subject validation cohort, to which the donors belonged. CDR1 is MDHEN, CDR2 SYDVKM, per germline. V was pared by 8 bases and J by 4 bases, with 10 bases of the junction left unmatched. The CDR3 has 16 residues. TCRdb's copy holds only in-frame clones and misses some; the assay was immunoSEQ multiplex PCR. The sample shows about 200,000 clones, 80% to 90% of them seen only once. In regard to this clone: Its matching antigen is unknown.

The source material was PBMCs. The receptor was derived from a woman aged 18-29 years in good health and CMV-seropositive. The chain combines TRBV28 with TRBJ2-5, with 13 positions matching TRBD2. As DNA, the CDR3 is TGTGCCAGCCAAGGGGCACTAGCGGGAGGGATAGAGACCCAGTACTTC. Translation gives CASQGALAGGIETQYF.